This T cell receptor (beta chain) was observed in a study of early T cells in non-severe SARS-CoV-2 infection. Ten or more counts support this clonotype. From the 5' RACE reads, TCRdb called clonotypes with MiXCR, one entry per CDR3 protein. The sample has 65,000 to 95,000 distinct CDR3 sequences, 14% to 15% seen once; the top ten hold approximately 11%. Specimen: whole blood. The sequence was obtained from an adult who was a healthcare worker with PCR-confirmed SARS-CoV-2 infection or an uninfected control (not recorded which).

CDR3 amino acids: CSAQPGGGNIQYF. CDR3 DNA: TGCAGTGCCCAACCAGGGGGCGGGAACATTCAGTACTTC. The chain uses TRBV20-1 and TRBJ2-4, with TRBD1 matching over 8 bases. The CDR3 consists of 13 residues. CDR1 and CDR2 from the germline V gene are DFQATT and SNEGSKA (reference sequence). Germline trimming cut 6 bases from V and 7 bases from J; bases unmatched to any gene: 8.